Listed below are T cell receptor beta chains from one sample, sequenced in a study of Graves' ophthalmopathy and Graves' hyperthyroidism. Using its own MiXCR run on the multiplex PCR reads, TCRdb lists one record per CDR3 protein. The profile shows almost 750,000 distinct CDR3 sequences, roughly 40% of them singletons. The sample was peripheral blood. The receptors stem from an adult man with Graves' ophthalmopathy. Each CDR3 is given with its conserved first and last residue. Fields, in order: clone size, D gene, V gene, J gene, CDR3 protein, CDR3 DNA. D genes are given only for firm matches. Where a row states a size, it is once, few, many or the class of an expanded clone; other rows omit it.

.	TRBD1	TRBV29-1	TRBJ2-5	CSVSRDRGRRETQYF	TGCAGCGTGTCCCGGGACAGGGGGCGGCGAGAGACCCAGTACTTC
few	TRBD1	TRBV2	TRBJ2-7	CASSHGDRGEQYF	TGTGCCAGCAGCCACGGGGACAGGGGCGAGCAGTACTTC
.	.	TRBV20-1	TRBJ1-2	CSARLPRQVVANYGYTF	TGCAGTGCTAGACTCCCCCGACAGGTCGTAGCTAACTATGGCTACACCTTC
.	TRBD2	TRBV2	TRBJ2-7	CASSPRETRPYEQYF	TGTGCCAGCAGCCCGCGGGAGACCAGACCTTACGAGCAGTACTTC
.	.	TRBV4-2	TRBJ1-1	CASSQEGWDTEAFF	TGTGCCAGCAGCCAAGAAGGGTGGGACACTGAAGCTTTCTTT
.	TRBD1	TRBV7-9	TRBJ1-2	CASSSQGLGYGYTF	TGTGCCAGCAGCTCACAGGGGCTAGGCTATGGCTACACCTTC
.	.	TRBV7-2	TRBJ2-5	CASSAGSSQETQYF	TGTGCCAGCAGTGCAGGGTCAAGTCAAGAGACCCAGTACTTC
few	.	TRBV5-4	TRBJ1-6	CASSRNGGSPLHF	TGTGCCAGCAGCAGAAACGGAGGATCACCCCTCCACTTT
once	.	TRBV10-3	TRBJ1-5	CASTVNSNQPQHF	TGTGCCAGCACAGTGAATAGCAATCAGCCCCAGCATTTT
many	.	TRBV6-6	TRBJ1-4	CASSRSQGQLFF	TGTGCCAGCAGTCGGTCACAGGGTCAACTGTTTTTT
.	.	TRBV24-1	TRBJ1-5	CASCVKTNSNQPQHF	TGTGCCAGCTGCGTCAAGACAAATAGCAATCAGCCCCAGCATTTT
few	.	TRBV7-9	TRBJ2-7	CASSFSGGPGLEQYF	TGTGCCAGCAGCTTTTCCGGGGGACCCGGTCTCGAGCAGTACTTC
.	.	TRBV29-1	TRBJ2-7	CSVAQAYEQYF	TGCAGCGTCGCACAAGCCTACGAGCAGTACTTC
many	TRBD1	TRBV29-1	TRBJ1-1	CSFQTGEGTEAFF	TGCAGCTTTCAGACAGGGGAAGGCACTGAAGCTTTCTTT
.	TRBD1	TRBV11-2	TRBJ2-7	CASSQGQGFYEQYF	TGCGCCAGCAGCCAGGGACAGGGTTTCTACGAGCAGTACTTC
many	.	TRBV25-1	TRBJ2-2	CASSFTGIAGELFF	TGTGCCAGCAGTTTTACAGGGATTGCCGGGGAGCTGTTTTTT
.	.	TRBV7-9	TRBJ2-2	CASSTGTEDTGELFF	TGTGCCAGCAGCACCGGGACGGAAGACACCGGGGAGCTGTTTTTT
few	TRBD2	TRBV4-3	TRBJ2-7	CASSQDVAGVTLEQYF	TGCGCCAGCAGCCAAGACGTGGCGGGAGTAACTCTCGAGCAGTACTTC
few	.	TRBV20-1	TRBJ2-5	CSAKEGGPETQYF	TGCAGTGCCAAGGAGGGGGGGCCGGAGACCCAGTACTTC
many	TRBD1	TRBV12-3/TRBV12-4	TRBJ2-5	CASRPGTAETQYF	TGTGCCAGCAGACCCGGGACAGCCGAGACCCAGTACTTC
.	.	TRBV25-1	TRBJ2-2	CASGRRENTGELFF	TGTGCCAGCGGCCGGAGGGAGAACACCGGGGAGCTGTTTTTT
many	TRBD1	TRBV7-9	TRBJ2-2	CASSSGQVKGELFF	TGTGCCAGCAGTTCCGGACAGGTCAAGGGGGAGCTGTTTTTT
few	.	TRBV20-1	TRBJ2-7	CSARDSPGASYEQYF	TGCAGTGCTAGAGATTCGCCAGGCGCGTCCTACGAGCAGTACTTC
.	.	TRBV9	TRBJ1-5	CASSVAGVFNQPQHF	TGTGCCAGCAGCGTAGCAGGGGTTTTCAATCAGCCCCAGCATTTT
few	TRBD2	TRBV7-9	TRBJ2-5	CASSFGKRGIQETQYF	TGTGCCAGCAGCTTTGGAAAGCGGGGGATCCAAGAGACCCAGTACTTC
many	.	TRBV7-9	TRBJ1-1	CASSLFSTEAFF	TGTGCCAGCAGCTTATTTAGCACTGAAGCTTTCTTT
.	.	TRBV29-1	TRBJ1-2	CSSEQGAYGYTF	TGCAGCAGCGAACAGGGAGCCTATGGCTACACCTTC
.	TRBD1	TRBV20-1	TRBJ2-7	CSAVATGQESYEQYF	TGCAGTGCTGTGGCGACAGGACAGGAGTCCTACGAGCAGTACTTC